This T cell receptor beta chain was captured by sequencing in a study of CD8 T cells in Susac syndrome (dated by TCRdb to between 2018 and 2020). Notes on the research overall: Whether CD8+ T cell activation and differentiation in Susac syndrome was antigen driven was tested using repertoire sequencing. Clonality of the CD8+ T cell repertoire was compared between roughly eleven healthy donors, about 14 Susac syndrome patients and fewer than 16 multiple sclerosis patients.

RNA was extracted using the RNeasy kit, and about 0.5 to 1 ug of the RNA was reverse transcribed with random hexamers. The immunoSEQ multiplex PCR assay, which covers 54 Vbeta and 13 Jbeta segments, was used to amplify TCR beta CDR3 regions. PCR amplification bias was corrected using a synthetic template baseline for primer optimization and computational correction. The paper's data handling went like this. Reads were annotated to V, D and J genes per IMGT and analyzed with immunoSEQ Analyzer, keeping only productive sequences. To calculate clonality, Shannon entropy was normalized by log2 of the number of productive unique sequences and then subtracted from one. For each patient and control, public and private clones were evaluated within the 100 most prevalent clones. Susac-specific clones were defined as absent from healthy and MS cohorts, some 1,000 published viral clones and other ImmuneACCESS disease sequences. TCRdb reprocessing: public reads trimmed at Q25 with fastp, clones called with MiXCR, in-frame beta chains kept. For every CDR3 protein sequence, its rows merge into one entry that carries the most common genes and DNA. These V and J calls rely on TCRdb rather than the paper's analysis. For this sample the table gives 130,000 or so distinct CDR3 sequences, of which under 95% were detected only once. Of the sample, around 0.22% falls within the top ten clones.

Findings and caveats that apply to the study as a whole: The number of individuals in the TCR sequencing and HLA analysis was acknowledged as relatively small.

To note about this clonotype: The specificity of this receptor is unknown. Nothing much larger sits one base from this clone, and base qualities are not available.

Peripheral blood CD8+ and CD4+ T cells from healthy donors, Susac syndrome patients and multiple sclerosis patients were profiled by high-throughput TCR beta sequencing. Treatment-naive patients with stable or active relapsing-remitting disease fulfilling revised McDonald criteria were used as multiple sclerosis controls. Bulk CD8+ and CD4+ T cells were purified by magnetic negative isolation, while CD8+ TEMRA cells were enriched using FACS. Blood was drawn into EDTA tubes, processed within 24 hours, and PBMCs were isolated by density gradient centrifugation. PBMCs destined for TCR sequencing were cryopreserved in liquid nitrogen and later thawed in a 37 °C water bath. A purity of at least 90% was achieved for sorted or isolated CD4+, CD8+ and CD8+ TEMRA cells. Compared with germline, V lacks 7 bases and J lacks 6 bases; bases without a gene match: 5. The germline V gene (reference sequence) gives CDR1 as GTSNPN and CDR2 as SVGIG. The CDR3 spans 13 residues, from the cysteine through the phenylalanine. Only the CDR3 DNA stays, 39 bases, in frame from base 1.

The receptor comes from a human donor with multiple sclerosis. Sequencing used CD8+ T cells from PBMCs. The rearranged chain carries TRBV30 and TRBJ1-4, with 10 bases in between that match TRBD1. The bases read TGTGCCTATTCCGGGACAGGGGATGAAAAACTGTTTTTT. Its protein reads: CAYSGTGDEKLFF.